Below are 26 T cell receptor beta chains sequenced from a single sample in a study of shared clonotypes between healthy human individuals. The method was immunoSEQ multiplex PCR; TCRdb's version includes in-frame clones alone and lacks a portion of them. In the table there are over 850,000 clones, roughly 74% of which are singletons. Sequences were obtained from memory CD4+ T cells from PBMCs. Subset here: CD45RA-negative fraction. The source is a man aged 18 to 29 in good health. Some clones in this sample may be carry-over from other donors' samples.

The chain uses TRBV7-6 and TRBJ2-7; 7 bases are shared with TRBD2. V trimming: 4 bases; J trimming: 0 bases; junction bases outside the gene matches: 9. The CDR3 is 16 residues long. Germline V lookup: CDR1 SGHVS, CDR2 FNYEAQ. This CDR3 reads CASSSLSGVSSYEQYF. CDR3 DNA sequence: TGTGCCAGCAGCTCCTTAAGCGGGGTCAGCTCCTACGAGCAGTACTTC.

CDR3 nucleotide sequence: TGTGCCAGCAGCCCAGCGGGAGGAGCAGATACGCAGTATTTT. Residues: CASSPAGGADTQYF. The gene calls are TRBV4-2 and TRBJ2-3, with TRBD2 matching over 9 bases. The CDR3 is 14 amino acids. CDR1 LGHNA and CDR2 YNFKEQ come from the germline V gene. Trimming cost V 4 bases and J 4 bases; bases outside gene matches: 3.

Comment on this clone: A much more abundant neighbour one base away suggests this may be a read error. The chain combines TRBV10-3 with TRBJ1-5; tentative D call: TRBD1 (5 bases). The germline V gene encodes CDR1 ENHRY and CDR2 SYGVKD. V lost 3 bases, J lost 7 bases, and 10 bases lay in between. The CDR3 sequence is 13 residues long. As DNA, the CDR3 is TGTGCCATCAGTGACCCGGCAGGGCAGCCCCAGCATTTT. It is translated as CAISDPAGQPQHF.

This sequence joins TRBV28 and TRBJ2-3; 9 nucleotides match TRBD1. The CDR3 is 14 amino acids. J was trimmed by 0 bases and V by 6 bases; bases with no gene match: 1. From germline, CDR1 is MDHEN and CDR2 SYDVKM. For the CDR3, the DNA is TGTGCCAGCAGCGGACAGGGGAGCACAGATACGCAGTATTTT. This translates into CASSGQGSTDTQYF.

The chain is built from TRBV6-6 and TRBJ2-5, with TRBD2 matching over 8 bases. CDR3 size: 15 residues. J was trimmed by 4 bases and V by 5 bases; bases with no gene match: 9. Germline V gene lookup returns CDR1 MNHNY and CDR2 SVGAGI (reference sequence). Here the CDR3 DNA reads TGTGCCAGCAGTCCGGGGACTAGGGGGGTAGAGACCCAGTACTTC. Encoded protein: CASSPGTRGVETQYF.

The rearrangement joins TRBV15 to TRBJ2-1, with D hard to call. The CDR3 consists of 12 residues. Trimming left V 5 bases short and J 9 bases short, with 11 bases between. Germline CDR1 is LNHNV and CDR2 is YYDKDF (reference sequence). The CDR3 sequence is CATSPSVGEQFF. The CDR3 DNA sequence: TGTGCCACCAGCCCGTCCGTTGGTGAGCAGTTCTTC.

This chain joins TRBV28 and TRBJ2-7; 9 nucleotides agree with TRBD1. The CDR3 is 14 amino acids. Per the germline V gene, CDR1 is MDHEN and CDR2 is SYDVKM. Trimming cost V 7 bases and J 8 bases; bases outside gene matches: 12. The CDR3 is CASTAGDRGYKQYF. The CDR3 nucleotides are TGTGCCAGCACCGCCGGAGACAGGGGGTATAAGCAGTACTTC.

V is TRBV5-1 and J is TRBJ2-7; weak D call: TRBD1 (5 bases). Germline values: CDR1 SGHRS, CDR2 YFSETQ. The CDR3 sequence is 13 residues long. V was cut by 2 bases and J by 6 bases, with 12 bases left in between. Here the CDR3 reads CASSFTGPLEQYF. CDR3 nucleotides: TGCGCCAGCAGCTTCACAGGCCCCCTCGAGCAGTACTTC.

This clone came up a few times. The CDR3 DNA follows: TGTGCCTGGAGTGTACAAGACCAGCAGCCCCAGCATTTT. This encodes CAWSVQDQQPQHF. The rearrangement joins TRBV30 to TRBJ1-5; no reliable D call. V gave up 0 bases and J gave up 7 bases, with 10 bases separating them. There are 13 residues in the CDR3. The V gene's germline CDR1 is GTSNPN and CDR2 SVGIG (reference sequence).

The chain's CDR3 is CASSLGGRQDEQYF. CDR3 bases: TGTGCCAGCAGCTTAGGCGGGCGCCAGGACGAGCAGTACTTC. J is TRBJ2-7 and V is TRBV11-3, with a possible D match to TRBD2 (5 bases). Germline V CDR1 and CDR2: SGHNT, YENEEA. The CDR3 loop spans 14 amino acids. Deletions cut 1 base from V and 5 bases from J, with 12 bases between.

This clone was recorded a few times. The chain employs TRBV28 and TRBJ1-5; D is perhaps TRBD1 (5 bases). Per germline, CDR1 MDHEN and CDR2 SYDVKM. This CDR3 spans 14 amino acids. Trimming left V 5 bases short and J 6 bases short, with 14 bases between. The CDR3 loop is CASSPVRERQPQHF. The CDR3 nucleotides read TGTGCCAGCAGTCCCGTCAGGGAGCGTCAGCCCCAGCATTTT.

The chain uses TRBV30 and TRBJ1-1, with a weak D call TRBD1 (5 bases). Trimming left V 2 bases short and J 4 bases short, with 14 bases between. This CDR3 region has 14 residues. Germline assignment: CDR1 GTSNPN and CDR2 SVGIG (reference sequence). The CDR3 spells CAWSPKGQSTEAFF. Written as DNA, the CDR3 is TGTGCCTGGAGTCCGAAGGGGCAGAGCACTGAAGCTTTCTTT.

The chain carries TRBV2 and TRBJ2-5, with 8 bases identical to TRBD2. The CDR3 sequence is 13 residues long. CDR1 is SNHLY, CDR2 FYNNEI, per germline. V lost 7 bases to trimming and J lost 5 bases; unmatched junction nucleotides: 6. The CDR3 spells CASTGTRQETQYF. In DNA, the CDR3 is TGTGCCAGCACCGGGACTAGGCAGGAGACCCAGTACTTC.

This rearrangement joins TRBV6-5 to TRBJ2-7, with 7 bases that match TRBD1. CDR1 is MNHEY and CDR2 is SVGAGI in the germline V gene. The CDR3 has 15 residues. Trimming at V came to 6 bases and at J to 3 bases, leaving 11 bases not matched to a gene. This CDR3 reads CASRKNRQGIYEQYF. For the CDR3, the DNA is TGTGCCAGCAGGAAAAATAGACAGGGAATCTACGAGCAGTACTTC.

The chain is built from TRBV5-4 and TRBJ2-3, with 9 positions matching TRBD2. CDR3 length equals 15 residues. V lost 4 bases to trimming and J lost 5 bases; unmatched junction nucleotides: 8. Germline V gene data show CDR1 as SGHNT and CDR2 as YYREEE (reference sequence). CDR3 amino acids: CASSTPNSGGDTQYF. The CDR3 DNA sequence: TGTGCCAGCAGCACCCCCAATAGCGGGGGAGATACGCAGTATTTT.

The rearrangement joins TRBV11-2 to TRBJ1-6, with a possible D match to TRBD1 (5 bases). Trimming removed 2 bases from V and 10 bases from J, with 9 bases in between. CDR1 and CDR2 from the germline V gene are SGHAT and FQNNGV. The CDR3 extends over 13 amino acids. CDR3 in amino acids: CASSLLAGSPLHF. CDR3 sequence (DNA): TGTGCCAGCAGCTTATTGGCAGGGTCACCCCTCCACTTT. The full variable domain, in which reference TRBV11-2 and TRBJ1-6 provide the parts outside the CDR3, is EAGVAQSPRYKIIEKRQSVAFWCNPISGHATLYWYQQILGQGPKLLIQFQNNGVVDDSQLPKDRFSAERLKGVDSTLKIQPAKLEDSAVYLCASSLLAGSPLHFGNGTRLTVT.

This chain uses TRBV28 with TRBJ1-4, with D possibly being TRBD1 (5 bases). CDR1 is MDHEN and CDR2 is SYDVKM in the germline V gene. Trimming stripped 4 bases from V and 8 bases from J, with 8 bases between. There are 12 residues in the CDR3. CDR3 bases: TGTGCCAGCAGTTCGGGGGAGGAAAAACTGTTTTTT. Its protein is CASSSGEEKLFF.

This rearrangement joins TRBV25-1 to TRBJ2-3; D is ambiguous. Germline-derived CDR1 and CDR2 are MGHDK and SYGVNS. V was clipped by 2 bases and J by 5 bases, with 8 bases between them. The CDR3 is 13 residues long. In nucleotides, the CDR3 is TGTGCCAGCAGTGAAAGGGTATTAGATACGCAGTATTTT. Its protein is CASSERVLDTQYF.

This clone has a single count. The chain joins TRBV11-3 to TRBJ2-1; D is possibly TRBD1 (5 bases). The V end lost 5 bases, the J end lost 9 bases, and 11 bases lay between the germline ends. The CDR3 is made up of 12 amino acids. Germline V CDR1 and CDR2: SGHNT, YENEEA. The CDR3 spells CASSQTGGEQFF. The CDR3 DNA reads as TGTGCCAGCAGCCAAACAGGCGGTGAGCAGTTCTTC.

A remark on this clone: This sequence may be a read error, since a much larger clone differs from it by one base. CDR3 sequence: CASSLRNRAAYEQYF. In nucleotides, the CDR3 is TGTGCCAGCAGCCTCCGGAACAGGGCTGCCTACGAGCAGTACTTC. V and J are TRBV4-2 and TRBJ2-7, with D perhaps TRBD1 (6 bases). Germline CDR1 is LGHNA and CDR2 is YNFKEQ. The CDR3 extends over 15 amino acids. Trimming shortened V by 4 bases and J by 2 bases, and 15 bases separated the two germline ends.

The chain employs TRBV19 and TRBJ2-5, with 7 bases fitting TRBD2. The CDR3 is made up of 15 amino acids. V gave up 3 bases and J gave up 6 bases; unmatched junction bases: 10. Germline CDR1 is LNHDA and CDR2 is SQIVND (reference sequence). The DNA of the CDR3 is TGTGCCAGTAGTATTGTGTCTAGCGGTCAGAAGACCCAGTACTTC. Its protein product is CASSIVSSGQKTQYF.

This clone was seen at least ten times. In nucleotides, the CDR3 is TGCGCCAGCAGTGAATGGGAGGGAGGCTATGGCTACACCTTC. Translating gives CASSEWEGGYGYTF. The V gene is TRBV10-2, the J gene TRBJ1-2; D ambiguous. Trimming took off 3 bases at V and 4 bases at J, with 12 bases between the two ends. The germline CDR1 and CDR2 sequences are WSHSY and SAAADI. This CDR3 spans 14 amino acids.

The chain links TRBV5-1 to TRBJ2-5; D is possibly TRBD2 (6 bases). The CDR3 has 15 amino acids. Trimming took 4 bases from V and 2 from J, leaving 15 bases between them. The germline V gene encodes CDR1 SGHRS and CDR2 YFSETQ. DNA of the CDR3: TGCGCCAGCAGCGTATCGCGGGACTCACAAGAGACCCAGTACTTC. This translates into CASSVSRDSQETQYF.

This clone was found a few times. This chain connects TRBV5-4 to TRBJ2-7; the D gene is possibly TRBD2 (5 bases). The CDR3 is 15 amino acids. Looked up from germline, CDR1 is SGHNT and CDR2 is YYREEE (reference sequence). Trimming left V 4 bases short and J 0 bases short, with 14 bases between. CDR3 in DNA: TGTGCCAGCAGCGTCGGGGTGGGAAACTCCTACGAGCAGTACTTC. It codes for CASSVGVGNSYEQYF.

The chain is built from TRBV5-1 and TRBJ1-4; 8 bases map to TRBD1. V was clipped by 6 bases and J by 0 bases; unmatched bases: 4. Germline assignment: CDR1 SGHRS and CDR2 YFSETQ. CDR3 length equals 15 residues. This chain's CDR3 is CASNPGQATNEKLFF. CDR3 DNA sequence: TGCGCCAGCAACCCGGGACAGGCAACTAATGAAAAACTGTTTTTT.

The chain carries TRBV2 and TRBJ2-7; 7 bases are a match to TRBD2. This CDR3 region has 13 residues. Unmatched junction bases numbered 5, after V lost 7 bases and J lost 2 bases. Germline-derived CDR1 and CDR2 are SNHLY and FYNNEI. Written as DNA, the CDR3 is TGTGCCAGCAAAAACGGGGGGACCTACGAGCAGTACTTC. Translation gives CASKNGGTYEQYF.